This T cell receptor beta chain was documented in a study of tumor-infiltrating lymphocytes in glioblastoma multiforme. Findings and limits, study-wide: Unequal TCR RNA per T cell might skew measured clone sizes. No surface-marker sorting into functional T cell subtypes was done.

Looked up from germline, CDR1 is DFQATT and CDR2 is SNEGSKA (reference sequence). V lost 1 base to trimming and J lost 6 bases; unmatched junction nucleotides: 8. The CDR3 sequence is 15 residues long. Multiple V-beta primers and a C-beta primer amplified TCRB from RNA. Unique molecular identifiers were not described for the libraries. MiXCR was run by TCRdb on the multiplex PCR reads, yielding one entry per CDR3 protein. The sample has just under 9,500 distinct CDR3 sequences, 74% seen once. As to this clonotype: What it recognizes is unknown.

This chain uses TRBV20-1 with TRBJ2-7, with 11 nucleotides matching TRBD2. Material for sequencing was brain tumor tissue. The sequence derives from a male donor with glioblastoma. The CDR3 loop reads CSARAGLAGGLEQYF. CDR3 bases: TGCAGTGCTAGAGCGGGGCTAGCGGGAGGTCTCGAGCAGTACTTC.